This T cell receptor (beta chain) derives from a study of graft-versus-host responses after intestinal transplantation. Study overall: Each transplant was multivisceral, liver-intestinal, or isolated intestinal. Each recipient received anti-thymocyte globulin induction, then tacrolimus and steroids for approximately three years. Findings and limits, study-wide: Recipient bone marrow held GvH clones, some seen earlier in ileum or blood. Levels of circulating GvH clones at their peak were associated with early post-transplant HvG declines.

The J segment lost 0 bases and the V segment lost 6 bases, leaving 8 bases of the junction unmatched. This CDR3 comprises 15 residues. CDR1 and CDR2 (germline): SGHNT, YYREEE (reference sequence). Points on this clone: Its antigen is unknown.

The method was immunoSEQ multiplex PCR; TCRdb's version includes in-frame clones alone and lacks a portion of them. The sample records about 86,000 clones, about 88% being singletons. The sequence was obtained from a human donor who was the organ donor for an intestinal transplant. The rearrangement uses TRBV5-4 and TRBJ1-1, with 7 positions matching TRBD1. This specimen consisted of unstimulated CD4+ T cells sorted from spleen or lymph node cells, obtained before transplant. CDR3 residues: CASTLKDRLNTEAFF. DNA for the CDR3: TGTGCCAGCACGCTGAAGGACAGGTTGAACACTGAAGCTTTCTTT. The variable domain in full, with the rest retrieved from reference TRBV5-4 and TRBJ1-1, is ETGVTQSPTHLIKTRGQQVTLRCSSQSGHNTVSWYQQALGQGPQFIFQYYREEENGRGNFPPRFSGLQFPNYSSELNVNALELDDSALYLCASTLKDRLNTEAFFGQGTRLTVV.